A selection of T cell receptor beta chains follows, all from one sample in a study of OX40 agonist ivuxolimab in advanced cancers. TCRdb's table, derived via immunoSEQ multiplex PCR, lists solely in-frame clones and lacks some. The data hold about 79,000 clones, with approximately 85% observed a single time. The source was CD4+ or CD8+ T cells sorted from blood, collected in a trial of the OX40 agonist ivuxolimab. Receptors were obtained from an adult with an advanced solid tumor such as melanoma, head and neck, liver or kidney cancer. Both conserved end residues are trimmed from each CDR3.

v_call	j_call	cdr3_aa
TRBV27	TRBJ1-5	ASSHRRGPYSNQPQH
TRBV2	TRBJ1-2	ASSGFTSFVTGGYT
TRBV6-5	TRBJ1-5	ASSRTGYQPQH
TRBV6-4	TRBJ2-6	ASRPPAIWEKTSGANVLT
TRBV7-9	TRBJ1-1	ASSLVQGGTEAF
TRBV7-7	TRBJ2-7	ASSPTGPGDEQY
TRBV6-5	TRBJ2-1	ASQNLAGGDNEQF
TRBV27	NA	ASSLYREFYEQY
TRBV5-5	TRBJ2-1	ASSLGINNEQF
TRBV13	TRBJ2-5	ASSLWEQETQY
TRBV11-2	TRBJ2-7	ASSPTRTASYEQY
TRBV5-6	TRBJ1-1	ASSFTSYTEAF
TRBV6-5	TRBJ2-1	ASSPGNQLF
TRBV27	TRBJ2-2	ASSLRANTGELF
TRBV2	TRBJ1-3	ASSEAQGYTIY
TRBV2	TRBJ2-3	ASREDRGRLTQY
TRBV6-6	TRBJ1-3	ASRFSGNTIY
TRBV19	TRBJ2-5	ASSILGGQGQETQY
TRBV2	TRBJ1-5	ASSEFGGPWQPQH
TRBV12-5	TRBJ2-2	ASGLAREPGELF
TRBV19	TRBJ2-7	ASSIGGGPGYYEQY
TRBV5-1	TRBJ2-7	ASSLDGEQY
TRBV6-1	TRBJ2-5	ASIPAGALETQY
TRBV27	TRBJ2-6	ASSLGGGFGSGANVLT
TRBV19	TRBJ1-5	ASRQGPPGNQPQH
TRBV10-2	TRBJ1-5	ATNDRGYYNQPQH
TRBV13	TRBJ2-7	ASSLISYEQY
TRBV7-2	TRBJ2-7	ASSWAGTSGYEQY
TRBV6-5	TRBJ2-1	ASSRVLSSYNEQF
TRBV14	TRBJ2-2	ASSQDQGAITGELF
TRBV2	TRBJ2-1	ASKPIWREDEQF
TRBV27	TRBJ2-6	ASAQGLGANVLT
TRBV18	TRBJ2-5	ASSPARAQETQY
TRBV7-2	TRBJ2-1	ASSLAGGSHNEQF
TRBV12-5	TRBJ2-3	ASGLVLGHPDTQY
TRBV30	TRBJ2-3	AWSALGDTQY
TRBV4-1	TRBJ2-7	ASSQDIITYEQY
TRBV2	TRBJ2-5	ASGSWAETQY
TRBV7-6	TRBJ1-1	ASSLEGPGAGTEAF
TRBV2	TRBJ2-1	ASSETSGLNEQF
TRBV7-8	TRBJ2-5	ASSLPAGGPLFPETQY
TRBV7-9	TRBJ2-7	ASSLGTSGWSYAYEQY